A selection of T cell receptor beta chains follows, all from one sample in a study of T cells in Graves' hyperthyroidism and ophthalmopathy. TCRdb re-called the multiplex PCR reads with MiXCR, one entry per CDR3 protein. This sample has about 160,000 distinct CDR3 sequences, with 9.4% found just once. Sequenced: blood. The receptor set was obtained from a woman younger than 35 with Graves' hyperthyroidism that later progressed to Graves' ophthalmopathy. CDR3s include the opening cysteine and the closing phenylalanine or tryptophan.

V gene	J gene	CDR3 protein
TRBV20-1	TRBJ2-7	CSARGPGGRQYF
TRBV27	TRBJ2-3	CASSGVAGVGSDTQYF
TRBV24-1	TRBJ2-5	CATSDLSFAGYETQYF
TRBV30	TRBJ1-1	CASQGGENTEAFF
TRBV28	TRBJ2-7	CASSFIDRDTYEQYF
TRBV18	TRBJ2-5	CASSPRWTEETQYF
TRBV24-1	TRBJ2-2	CATSDLTGGRGELFF
TRBV13	TRBJ1-1	CASSKDRVEAFF
TRBV14	TRBJ1-1	CASSQKKQGLNTEAFF
TRBV28	TRBJ1-1	CASSSGSGQSTEAFF
TRBV18	TRBJ2-5	CASSPYAGSETQYF
TRBV29-1	TRBJ2-2	CSVGKSNTGELFF
TRBV20-1	TRBJ2-5	CSARTPSGGGTETQYF
TRBV20-1	TRBJ2-1	CSAGKTNGIYNEQFF
TRBV10-2	TRBJ2-5	CASSGETGAETQYF
TRBV30	TRBJ1-2	CAWGRTPIYGYTF
TRBV27	TRBJ1-1	CASSLVGSRAEAFF
TRBV11-2	TRBJ1-1	CASSQTRGYLNTEAFF
TRBV7-2	TRBJ2-7	CASSPGGGGAREQYF